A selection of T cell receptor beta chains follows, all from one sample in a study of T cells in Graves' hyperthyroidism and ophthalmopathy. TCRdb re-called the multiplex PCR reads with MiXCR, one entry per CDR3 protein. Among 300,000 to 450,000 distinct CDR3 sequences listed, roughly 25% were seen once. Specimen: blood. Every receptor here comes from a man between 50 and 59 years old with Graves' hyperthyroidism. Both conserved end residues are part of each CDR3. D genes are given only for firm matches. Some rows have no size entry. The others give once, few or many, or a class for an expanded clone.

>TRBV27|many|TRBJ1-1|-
TGTGCCAGCACCTCGGGAGAATCCACTGAAGCTTTCTTT
CASTSGESTEAFF
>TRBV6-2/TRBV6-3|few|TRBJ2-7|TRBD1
TGTGCCAGCAGGGGGACAGATCCCTACGAGCAGTACTTC
CASRGTDPYEQYF
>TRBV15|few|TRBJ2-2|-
TGTGCCACCAGCGTGAGGGGCACCGGGGAGCTGTTTTTT
CATSVRGTGELFF
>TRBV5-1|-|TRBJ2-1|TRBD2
TGCGCCAGCAGCCCCGGACTAGCGGGAACAGACTACGAGCAGTTCTTC
CASSPGLAGTDYEQFF
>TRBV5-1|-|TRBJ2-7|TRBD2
TGCGCCAGCAGCCCCGCCACCGGGACTAGCGCTAGGCAGTACTTC
CASSPATGTSARQYF
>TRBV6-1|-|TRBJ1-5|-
TGTGCCAGCAGTGTAGGGACTTCTTACAATCAGCCCCAGCATTTT
CASSVGTSYNQPQHF
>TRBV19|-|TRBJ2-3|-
TGTGCCAGTAGTAGCCACAGGGCGGGAGTGTCAAATACGCAGTATTTT
CASSSHRAGVSNTQYF
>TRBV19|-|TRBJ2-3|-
TGTGCCAGTAGTATAGGAGCGAGACCCACAGATACGCAGTATTTT
CASSIGARPTDTQYF
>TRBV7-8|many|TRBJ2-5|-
TGTGCCAGCAGCTTCCCTAACACGACAGGGAGGAGAGAGACCCAGTACTTC
CASSFPNTTGRRETQYF
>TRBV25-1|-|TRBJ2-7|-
TGTGCCAGCAGTGCTCATCCTCCCTACGAGCAGTACTTC
CASSAHPPYEQYF
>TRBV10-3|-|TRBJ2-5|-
TGTGCCATCAGTGGAGTTCGCGAGACCCAGTACTTC
CAISGVRETQYF
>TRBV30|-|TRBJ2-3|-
TGTGCCTGGAGTGTACTTCCTATCACAGATACGCAGTATTTT
CAWSVLPITDTQYF
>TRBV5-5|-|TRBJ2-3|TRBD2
TGTGCCAGCAGCCTGGGGACTACCCTTAGCACAGATACGCAGTATTTT
CASSLGTTLSTDTQYF
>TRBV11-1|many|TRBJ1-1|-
TGTGCCAGCAGCCCTACTCGGGCTGAAGCTTTCTTT
CASSPTRAEAFF
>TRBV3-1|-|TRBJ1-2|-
TGTGCCAGCTCGGTCGGGGTGAACAACTATGGCTACACCTTC
CASSVGVNNYGYTF
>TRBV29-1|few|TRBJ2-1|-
TGCAGCACGTCTTCAGGTAGTGAGCAGTTCTTC
CSTSSGSEQFF
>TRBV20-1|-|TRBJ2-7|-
TGCATCCTCAACTACGAGCAGTACTTC
CILNYEQYF
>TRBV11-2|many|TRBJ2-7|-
TGTGCCAGCAGCTCCGAACTGGGCCCTACCGTGCAGTACTTC
CASSSELGPTVQYF
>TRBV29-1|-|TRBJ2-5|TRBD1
TGCAGCGTACAGGGGGCGCCCGAGACCCAGTACTTC
CSVQGAPETQYF
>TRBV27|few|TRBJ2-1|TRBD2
TGTGCCAGCAGTTCGATCTCGGGACTAGCGGGAAACTCCTACAATGAGCAGTTCTTC
CASSSISGLAGNSYNEQFF
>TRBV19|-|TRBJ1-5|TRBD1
TGTGCCAGTATGGACAGGGCCCCATCACTTCAGCCCCAGCATTTT
CASMDRAPSLQPQHF
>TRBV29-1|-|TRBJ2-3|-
TGCAGCGTACGGGACACGGCAGATACGCAGTATTTT
CSVRDTADTQYF
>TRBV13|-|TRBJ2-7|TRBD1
TGTGCCAGCAGCGCTACGGGACAGAGATATTACGAGCAGTACTTC
CASSATGQRYYEQYF
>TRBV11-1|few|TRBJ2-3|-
TGTGCCAGCAGCCCCAGACCGGGAACTAGCACAGATACGCAGTATTTT
CASSPRPGTSTDTQYF
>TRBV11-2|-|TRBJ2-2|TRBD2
TGTGCCAGCGCGTTAGGACTAGCGGGATCTTCGAACACCGGGGAGCTGTTTTTT
CASALGLAGSSNTGELFF
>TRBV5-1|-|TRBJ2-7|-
TGCGCCAGCAGCTTGAGAGCCACAGGGAGCTCCTACGAGCAGTACTTC
CASSLRATGSSYEQYF
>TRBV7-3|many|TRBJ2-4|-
TGTGCCAGCATCCCCCCTAGCACACTAGCCAAAAACATTCAGTACTTC
CASIPPSTLAKNIQYF
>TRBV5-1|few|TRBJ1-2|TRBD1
TGCGCCAGCAGCTTGGTGGTGGGACAGGGGGCCCTTGGCTACACCTTC
CASSLVVGQGALGYTF
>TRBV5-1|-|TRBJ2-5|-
TGCGCCAGCGGCCCTCTCCCAGGGGAGGGGGAGACCCAGTACTTC
CASGPLPGEGETQYF
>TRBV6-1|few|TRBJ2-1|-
TGTGCCAGCAGTGAAGTGGGGGCCCGGAATGAGCAGTTCTTC
CASSEVGARNEQFF
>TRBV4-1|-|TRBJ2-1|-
TGCGCCAGCAGATGGCCGGGGTCTAATGAGCAGTTCTTC
CASRWPGSNEQFF
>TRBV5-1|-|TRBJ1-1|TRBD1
TGCGCCAGCAGCCGAGGGGGACAGCAGACTCAAAACACTGAAGCTTTCTTT
CASSRGGQQTQNTEAFF
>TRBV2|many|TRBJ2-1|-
TGTGCCAGCCGGGCCTTTGGGGCAGGTGAGCAGTTCTTC
CASRAFGAGEQFF
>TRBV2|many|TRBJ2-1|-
TGTGCCAGCAGGCAGGGTAGCTCCTACAATGAGCAGTTCTTC
CASRQGSSYNEQFF
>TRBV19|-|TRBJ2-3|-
TGTGCCAGTAGCAGTGGGCAGTACGTATCCACAGATACGCAGTATTTT
CASSSGQYVSTDTQYF
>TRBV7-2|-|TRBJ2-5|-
TGTGCCAGCAGTGGTTCACCCCAATTAGCAGCCCAAGAGACCCAGTACTTC
CASSGSPQLAAQETQYF
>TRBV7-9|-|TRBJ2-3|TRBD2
TGTGCCAGCAGCTCGACTAGCGGGACCACAGATACGCAGTATTTT
CASSSTSGTTDTQYF